These T cell receptor beta chains were read from a single sample in a study of T cell repertoires in aging, cancer and after chemotherapy. TCRdb reprocessed the multiplex PCR reads via MiXCR and lists one record per CDR3 protein. The table has around 6,000 distinct CDR3 sequences, around 33% seen once. The sequencing sample was made of blood. The receptors originated from a human donor with a blood cancer. Both conserved end residues are part of each CDR3. The D gene is left open where the match is weak. Clone sizes are given selectively: once, few, many, or a class where the clone is expanded.

>TRBV6-1|NA|TRBJ2-7|NA
CASSEGGGGHEQYF
TGTGCCAGCAGTGAGGGGGGAGGGGGACACGAGCAGTACTTC
>TRBV6-4|NA|TRBJ2-4|NA
CASSPKVGRAGDIQYF
TGTGCCAGCAGCCCCAAAGTGGGGAGAGCAGGGGACATTCAGTACTTC
>TRBV21-1|NA|TRBJ2-2|NA
CASRGGGDVKNTGELFF
TGTGCCAGCAGGGGCGGGGGGGACGTAAAGAACACCGGGGAGCTGTTTTTT
>TRBV7-9|TRBD1|TRBJ1-4|NA
CASSYGQGPEKLFF
TGTGCCAGCAGCTATGGACAGGGTCCCGAAAAACTGTTTTTT
>TRBV20-1|NA|TRBJ1-2|NA
CSALFPVWTLGMYTF
TGCAGTGCCTTGTTTCCGGTCTGGACACTAGGGATGTACACCTTC
>TRBV12-3/TRBV12-4|TRBD1|TRBJ2-7|medium-sized
CASSPGQGANEQYF
TGTGCCAGCAGTCCTGGACAGGGGGCGAACGAGCAGTACTTC
>TRBV5-1|TRBD2|TRBJ2-2|few
CASSLGTSGSGTGELFF
TGCGCCAGCAGCTTGGGGACTAGCGGGAGTGGCACCGGGGAGCTGTTTTTT
>TRBV4-3|TRBD1|TRBJ2-3|few
CASSQASVDRGSDTQYF
TGCGCCAGCAGCCAAGCCAGCGTGGACAGGGGTTCGGATACGCAGTATTTT
>TRBV20-1|TRBD2|TRBJ2-1|NA
CSAREGGTSGKNEQFF
TGCAGTGCTAGAGAAGGGGGGACTAGCGGGAAGAATGAGCAGTTCTTC
>TRBV27|NA|TRBJ1-1|NA
CATVVGNEAFF
TGTGCCACCGTGGTAGGGAATGAAGCTTTCTTT
>TRBV10-1|TRBD2|TRBJ2-3|NA
CASSGEGMWVRDTQYF
TGCGCCAGCAGTGGGGAGGGGATGTGGGTAAGAGATACGCAGTATTTT
>TRBV4-2|TRBD2|TRBJ2-2|NA
CASSQEVAGNTGELFF
TGTGCCAGCAGCCAAGAAGTAGCGGGGAACACCGGGGAGCTGTTTTTT
>TRBV12-3/TRBV12-4|TRBD1|TRBJ1-1|few
CASRKGQGESEAFF
TGTGCCAGCAGAAAGGGACAGGGAGAGTCTGAAGCTTTCTTT
>TRBV11-3|TRBD2|TRBJ2-5|once
CASSPDSGLVLLETQYF
TGTGCCAGCAGTCCCGACTCGGGACTAGTTCTTTTGGAGACCCAGTACTTC
>TRBV11-3|NA|TRBJ1-6|few
CASSQGRSGSRNSPLHF
TGCGCCAGCAGCCAAGGTCGGTCAGGGAGTAGGAATTCACCCCTCCACTTT
>TRBV6-2/TRBV6-3|NA|TRBJ2-1|NA
CASSLTGPQDF
TGTGCCAGCAGCCTGACAGGACCCCAAGACTTC
>TRBV27|NA|TRBJ1-5|NA
CASSSRPFNQPQHF
TGTGCCAGCAGTTCGCGCCCCTTCAATCAGCCCCAGCATTTT
>TRBV20-1|NA|TRBJ1-1|NA
CSARAYTEAFF
TGCAGTGCTAGGGCATACACTGAAGCTTTCTTT
>TRBV6-5|NA|TRBJ2-4|few
CASSSSSYRAKNIQYF
TGTGCCAGCAGTTCCTCTAGCTATAGAGCCAAAAACATTCAGTACTTC
>TRBV6-5|NA|TRBJ1-2|medium-sized
CASSYRDGYGYTF
TGTGCCAGCAGTTACAGGGATGGCTATGGCTACACCTTC
>TRBV7-2|TRBD2|TRBJ2-5|NA
CASSLGGGDETQYF
TGTGCCAGCAGCTTAGGGGGGGGGGATGAGACCCAGTACTTC
>TRBV11-2|TRBD1|TRBJ1-6|NA
CASSWDRGSGSPLHF
TGTGCCAGCAGTTGGGACAGGGGGTCGGGTTCACCCCTCCACTTT
>TRBV20-1|TRBD1|TRBJ1-1|NA
CSAPQTGVSTEAFF
TGCAGTGCCCCCCAAACAGGGGTGAGCACTGAAGCTTTCTTT
>TRBV6-1|NA|TRBJ2-3|NA
CASSIFRRGNTDTQYF
TGTGCCAGCAGCATTTTTAGACGGGGGAACACAGATACGCAGTATTTT
>TRBV4-3|NA|TRBJ1-6|NA
CASSPQGTNSPLHF
TGTGCCAGCAGCCCACAGGGCACAAATTCACCCCTCCACTTT